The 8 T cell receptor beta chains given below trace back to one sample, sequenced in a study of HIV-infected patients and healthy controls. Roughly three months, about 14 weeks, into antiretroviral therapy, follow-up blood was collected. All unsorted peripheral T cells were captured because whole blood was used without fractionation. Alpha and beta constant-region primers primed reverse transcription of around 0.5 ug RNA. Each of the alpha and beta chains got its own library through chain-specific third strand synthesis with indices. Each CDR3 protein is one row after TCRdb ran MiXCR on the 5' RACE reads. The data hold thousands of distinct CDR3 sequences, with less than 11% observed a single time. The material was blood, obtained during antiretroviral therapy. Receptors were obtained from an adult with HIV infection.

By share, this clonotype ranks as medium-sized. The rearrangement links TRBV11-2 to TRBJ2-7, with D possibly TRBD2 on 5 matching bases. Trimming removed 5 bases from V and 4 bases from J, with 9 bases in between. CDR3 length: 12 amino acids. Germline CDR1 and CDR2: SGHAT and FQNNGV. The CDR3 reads CASSPRTYEQYF. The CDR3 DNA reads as TGTGCCAGCAGCCCCCGGACTTACGAGCAGTACTTC.

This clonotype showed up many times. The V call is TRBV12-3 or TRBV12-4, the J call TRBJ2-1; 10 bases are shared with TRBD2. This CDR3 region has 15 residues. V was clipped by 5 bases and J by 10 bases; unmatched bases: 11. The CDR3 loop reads CASSPSGGPGREQFF. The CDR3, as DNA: TGTGCCAGCAGTCCTAGCGGGGGACCGGGGCGGGAGCAGTTCTTC.

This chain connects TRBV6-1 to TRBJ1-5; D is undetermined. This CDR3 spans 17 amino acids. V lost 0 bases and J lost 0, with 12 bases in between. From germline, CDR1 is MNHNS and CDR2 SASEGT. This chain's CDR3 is CASSEALRTGSNQPQHF. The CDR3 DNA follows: TGTGCCAGCAGTGAAGCGCTTCGGACGGGTAGCAATCAGCCCCAGCATTTT.

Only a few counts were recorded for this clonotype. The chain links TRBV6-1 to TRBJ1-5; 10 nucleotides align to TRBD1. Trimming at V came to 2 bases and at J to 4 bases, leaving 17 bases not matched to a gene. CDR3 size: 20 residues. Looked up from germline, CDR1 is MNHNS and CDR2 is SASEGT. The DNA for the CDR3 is TGTGCCAGCAGTGAACCGCCCCACCGGGACAGGGGATTTGGTAATCAGCCCCAGCATTTT. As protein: CASSEPPHRDRGFGNQPQHF.

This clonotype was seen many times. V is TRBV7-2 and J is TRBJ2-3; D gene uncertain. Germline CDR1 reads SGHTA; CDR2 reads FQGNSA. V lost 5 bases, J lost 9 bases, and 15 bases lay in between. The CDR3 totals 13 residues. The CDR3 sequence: CASSRLWSPTQYF. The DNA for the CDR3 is TGTGCCAGCAGCCGCCTTTGGAGCCCGACGCAGTATTTT.

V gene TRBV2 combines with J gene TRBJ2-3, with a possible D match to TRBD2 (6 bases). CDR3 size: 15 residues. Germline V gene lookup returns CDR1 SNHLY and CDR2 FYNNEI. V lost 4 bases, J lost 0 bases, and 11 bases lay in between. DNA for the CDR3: TGTGCCAGCAGTGTTTACGGGGGTAGCACAGATACGCAGTATTTT. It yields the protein CASSVYGGSTDTQYF.

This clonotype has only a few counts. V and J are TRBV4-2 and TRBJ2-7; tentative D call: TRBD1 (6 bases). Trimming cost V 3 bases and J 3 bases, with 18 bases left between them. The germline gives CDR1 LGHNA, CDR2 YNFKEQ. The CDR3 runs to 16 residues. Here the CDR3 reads CASSQGAGAGFYEQYF. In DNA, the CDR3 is TGTGCCAGCAGCCAGGGGGCCGGGGCAGGGTTCTACGAGCAGTACTTC.

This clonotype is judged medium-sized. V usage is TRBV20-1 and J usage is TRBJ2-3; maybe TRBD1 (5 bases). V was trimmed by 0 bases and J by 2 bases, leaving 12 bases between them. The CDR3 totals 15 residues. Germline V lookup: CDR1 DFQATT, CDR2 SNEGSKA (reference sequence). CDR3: CSARDSTEPTDTQYF. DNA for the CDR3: TGCAGTGCTAGAGATTCGACAGAACCCACAGATACGCAGTATTTT.